The rows below give T cell receptor beta chains drawn from one sample of a study of CXCR3-negative and CXCR3-positive naive CD8 T cells. TCRdb re-called the 5' RACE reads and gives one entry per CDR3 protein, without DNA. This sample's table reports about 48,000 distinct CDR3 sequences. The source material was memory CD8+ T cells from blood. The source is a human donor in good health. Some clones in this sample may be carry-over from other donors' samples. Each CDR3 is given with its conserved first and last residue. Only part of the rows carry a size: once, few, many, or a class if the clone is expanded.

v_gene: TRBV14; j_gene: TRBJ2-2; abundance: .; len: 14; CDR3aa: CASSQLAPIGELFF
v_gene: TRBV28; j_gene: TRBJ2-7; abundance: .; len: 14; CDR3aa: CASSLSTGGHEQYF
v_gene: TRBV24-1; j_gene: TRBJ2-2; abundance: .; len: 14; CDR3aa: CATSDTGLGGELFF
v_gene: TRBV7-2; j_gene: TRBJ2-7; abundance: .; len: 17; CDR3aa: CASSTIVGTAPSYEQYF
v_gene: TRBV20-1; j_gene: TRBJ2-7; abundance: .; len: 14; CDR3aa: CSARGGRYSYEQYF
v_gene: TRBV6-2/TRBV6-3; j_gene: TRBJ1-1; abundance: .; len: 14; CDR3aa: CASTQQRQNTEAFF
v_gene: TRBV29-1; j_gene: TRBJ2-2; abundance: .; len: 14; CDR3aa: CSAWQAGNTGELFF
v_gene: TRBV29-1; j_gene: TRBJ2-1; abundance: .; len: 14; CDR3aa: CSVERTSLYNEQFF
v_gene: TRBV28; j_gene: TRBJ2-7; abundance: .; len: 16; CDR3aa: CASSFSSGLPSYEQYF
v_gene: TRBV14; j_gene: TRBJ2-3; abundance: .; len: 17; CDR3aa: CASSQGLVLKSTDTQYF
v_gene: TRBV20-1; j_gene: TRBJ2-7; abundance: .; len: 15; CDR3aa: CSARGLAGEPHEQYF
v_gene: TRBV29-1; j_gene: TRBJ2-1; abundance: .; len: 14; CDR3aa: CSSRQVGPYNEQFF
v_gene: TRBV5-1; j_gene: TRBJ2-7; abundance: .; len: 20; CDR3aa: CASSLGRTSDVNLYTYEQYF
v_gene: TRBV20-1; j_gene: TRBJ1-1; abundance: .; len: 12; CDR3aa: CSARNGETEAFF
v_gene: TRBV7-2; j_gene: TRBJ1-1; abundance: .; len: 14; CDR3aa: CASSPPGPGTEAFF
v_gene: TRBV18; j_gene: TRBJ1-4; abundance: .; len: 17; CDR3aa: CASSPYGRTGFNEKLFF
v_gene: TRBV7-2; j_gene: TRBJ2-2; abundance: .; len: 15; CDR3aa: CASSLYREVVGELFF
v_gene: TRBV4-1; j_gene: TRBJ2-7; abundance: .; len: 15; CDR3aa: CASSQSTSSICEQYF
v_gene: TRBV6-5; j_gene: TRBJ2-3; abundance: medium-sized; len: 14; CDR3aa: CASSYRFSTDTQYF
v_gene: TRBV20-1; j_gene: TRBJ1-6; abundance: .; len: 15; CDR3aa: CSARDPYRDNSPLHF
v_gene: TRBV27; j_gene: TRBJ2-3; abundance: .; len: 14; CDR3aa: CATRGRGMTDTQYF
v_gene: TRBV5-1; j_gene: TRBJ2-7; abundance: .; len: 13; CDR3aa: CASSTAGSYEQYF
v_gene: TRBV29-1; j_gene: TRBJ2-1; abundance: .; len: 13; CDR3aa: CSVLGAYYDEQFF
v_gene: TRBV28; j_gene: TRBJ1-2; abundance: .; len: 17; CDR3aa: CASSRELWTAVNYGYTF
v_gene: TRBV20-1; j_gene: TRBJ2-7; abundance: .; len: 16; CDR3aa: CSARDDDTVRRYEQYF
v_gene: TRBV12-3/TRBV12-4; j_gene: TRBJ1-2; abundance: .; len: 14; CDR3aa: CASTPSPRGYGYTF
v_gene: TRBV6-2/TRBV6-3; j_gene: TRBJ2-7; abundance: .; len: 13; CDR3aa: CASSNQEVHEQYF
v_gene: TRBV7-9; j_gene: TRBJ2-1; abundance: .; len: 15; CDR3aa: CASSFSFPGNNEQFF
v_gene: TRBV19; j_gene: TRBJ1-3; abundance: .; len: 16; CDR3aa: CASSIALDRVGNTIYF
v_gene: TRBV29-1; j_gene: TRBJ2-5; abundance: .; len: 15; CDR3aa: CSVDPGTGLRETQYF
v_gene: TRBV5-1; j_gene: TRBJ2-1; abundance: .; len: 19; CDR3aa: CASSLEGLAGGPSYNEQFF
v_gene: TRBV15; j_gene: TRBJ1-2; abundance: .; len: 15; CDR3aa: CATSRPGQGFIGYTF
v_gene: TRBV28; j_gene: TRBJ2-7; abundance: .; len: 17; CDR3aa: CASSLAQGGLPRVGQYF
v_gene: TRBV28; j_gene: TRBJ1-4; abundance: .; len: 13; CDR3aa: CASSSTEVRTLFF
v_gene: TRBV29-1; j_gene: TRBJ2-5; abundance: .; len: 18; CDR3aa: CSVVTGWSQGLYQETQYF
v_gene: TRBV9; j_gene: TRBJ2-1; abundance: .; len: 14; CDR3aa: CASSAQTLYNEQFF
v_gene: TRBV28; j_gene: TRBJ1-1; abundance: .; len: 17; CDR3aa: CASSFPSTGGENTEAFF
v_gene: TRBV28; j_gene: TRBJ2-7; abundance: .; len: 12; CDR3aa: CASSFGVYEQYF
v_gene: TRBV6-2/TRBV6-3; j_gene: TRBJ1-2; abundance: .; len: 13; CDR3aa: CASSPLGLAGYTF
v_gene: TRBV7-9; j_gene: TRBJ2-7; abundance: .; len: 12; CDR3aa: CASSLEVYEQYF
v_gene: TRBV6-4; j_gene: TRBJ1-5; abundance: .; len: 15; CDR3aa: CASSQGASGNQPQHF
v_gene: TRBV10-3; j_gene: TRBJ1-3; abundance: .; len: 15; CDR3aa: CAISEGGGAGNTIYF
v_gene: TRBV6-2/TRBV6-3; j_gene: TRBJ2-7; abundance: .; len: 12; CDR3aa: CASSYDLGWMDF
v_gene: TRBV30; j_gene: TRBJ2-7; abundance: .; len: 11; CDR3aa: CACSVTYEQYF
v_gene: TRBV7-9; j_gene: TRBJ1-1; abundance: .; len: 13; CDR3aa: CATSGGGASEAFF
v_gene: TRBV7-6; j_gene: TRBJ2-1; abundance: .; len: 13; CDR3aa: CVSSFSEYNEQFF
v_gene: TRBV7-2; j_gene: TRBJ2-7; abundance: .; len: 18; CDR3aa: CASSLGRLDRGYGYEQYF
v_gene: TRBV12-3/TRBV12-4; j_gene: TRBJ2-1; abundance: .; len: 17; CDR3aa: CASSLGTSGSLNDEQFF
v_gene: TRBV21-1; j_gene: TRBJ1-1; abundance: .; len: 13; CDR3aa: CASNNRGYTEAFF
v_gene: TRBV6-5; j_gene: TRBJ2-5; abundance: .; len: 14; CDR3aa: CASSYMDRVETQYF
v_gene: TRBV12-3/TRBV12-4; j_gene: TRBJ2-7; abundance: .; len: 14; CDR3aa: CASSLETGPYEQYF
v_gene: TRBV6-5; j_gene: TRBJ1-6; abundance: .; len: 16; CDR3aa: CASSANPGDSSSPLHF
v_gene: TRBV6-2/TRBV6-3; j_gene: TRBJ1-4; abundance: .; len: 12; CDR3aa: CASRTQEEKLFF
v_gene: TRBV7-8; j_gene: TRBJ2-7; abundance: .; len: 13; CDR3aa: CASGHRTGGEQYF